The rows below give T cell receptor beta chains drawn from one sample of a study of prognosis after radiotherapy for stage I lung cancer. TCRdb reprocessed the multiplex PCR reads with MiXCR, giving one entry per CDR3 protein. The top ten clones hold roughly 30% of a sample with roughly 23,000 distinct CDR3 sequences, 35% to 45% of them seen once. The material sequenced was PBMCs, taken before or after stereotactic body radiation therapy (not recorded which). Receptors were obtained from a donor over 45 with non-small cell lung cancer. The CDR3 runs from the conserved cysteine through the conserved F or W. D genes are given only for firm matches. Only some rows state a clone size, as once, few, many or a class for expanded clones.

TRBJ1-2,14,.,.,TRBV13,TGTGCCAGCAGCTTCGGGACAAACAACTATGGCTACACCTTC,CASSFGTNNYGYTF
TRBJ2-7,16,.,.,TRBV12-3/TRBV12-4,TGTGCCAGCAGTTTAGGTTTACTATACCCCTCCTACGAGCAGTACTTC,CASSLGLLYPSYEQYF
TRBJ1-2,14,.,.,TRBV27,TGTGCCAGCAGTTTCGGGGCAGGGGTTGGGGGCTACACCTTC,CASSFGAGVGGYTF
TRBJ2-7,15,TRBD1,.,TRBV11-3,TGTGCCAGCAGCTACGCCGGGACAGGGGGCTACGAGCAGTACTTC,CASSYAGTGGYEQYF
TRBJ2-7,18,TRBD2,many,TRBV11-2,TGTGCCAGCAGCTTAGCCCCCCGATGGAGCGGGAGGGCCTACGAGCAGTACTTC,CASSLAPRWSGRAYEQYF
TRBJ1-6,16,.,.,TRBV28,TGTGCCAGCAGACAAGTCGGGACTACTTGGGGATCACCCCTCCACTTT,CASRQVGTTWGSPLHF
TRBJ1-1,15,.,.,TRBV18,TGTGCCAGCTCACCTTTGGAAGGGGCGAACACTGAAGCTTTCTTT,CASSPLEGANTEAFF
TRBJ2-7,13,.,many,TRBV19,TGTGCCAGTAGTATCGGCCAGGGCGGCGAGCAGTACTTC,CASSIGQGGEQYF
TRBJ1-1,14,TRBD1,many,TRBV5-6,TGTGCCAGCACAGAACAGGGGTGGAACACTGAAGCTTTCTTT,CASTEQGWNTEAFF
TRBJ2-7,17,TRBD2,many,TRBV5-1,TGCGCCAGCAGCTTGGGAAGTTCGTCTAGCGGGGGCTACGAGCAGTACTTC,CASSLGSSSSGGYEQYF
TRBJ2-3,14,.,.,TRBV27,TGTGCCAGCATCCTGAGGGGATTGAGGTATACGCAGTATTTT,CASILRGLRYTQYF
TRBJ2-2,13,.,many,TRBV28,TGTGCCAGCGGTGAGGGGAACACCGGGGAGCTGTTTTTT,CASGEGNTGELFF
TRBJ1-1,13,.,.,TRBV12-3/TRBV12-4,TGTGCCAGCAGTTCAAGTACAAACACTGAAGCTTTCTTT,CASSSSTNTEAFF
TRBJ2-7,18,TRBD2,few,TRBV6-1,TGTGCCAGCAGCTCTCTACATGGTAGCGGGAGGGTTGGTTACGAGCAGTACTTC,CASSSLHGSGRVGYEQYF
TRBJ2-1,11,.,many,TRBV20-1,TGCAGTGCTAGTCTCGTGCACGAGCAGTTCTTC,CSASLVHEQFF
TRBJ2-7,16,TRBD1,medium-sized,TRBV27,TGTGCCAGCAGTTTCTACGGACAGGGATCCCCCTACGAGCAGTACTTC,CASSFYGQGSPYEQYF
TRBJ2-7,14,.,many,TRBV18,TGTGCCAGCTCACGAGGGCAAACTATCTACGAGCAGTACTTC,CASSRGQTIYEQYF
TRBJ2-6,17,TRBD1,.,TRBV19,TGTGCCAGTAGTATAGGGACAGGGTTTTCTGGGTCCAACGTCCTGACTTTC,CASSIGTGFSGSNVLTF
TRBJ2-7,13,.,.,TRBV12-3/TRBV12-4,TGTGCCAGCAGTTTTTCGAGCTCCTACGAGCAGTACTTC,CASSFSSSYEQYF
TRBJ1-1,15,.,many,TRBV20-1,TGCAGTGCTAGAGATGATCCCTCCCGAGGGACTGAAGCTTTCTTT,CSARDDPSRGTEAFF
TRBJ2-7,14,.,many,TRBV9,TGTGCCAGCAGCGATGGACGGGAGCGCTACGAGCAGTACTTC,CASSDGRERYEQYF
TRBJ2-2,15,.,.,TRBV6-2/TRBV6-3,TGTGCCAGCAGGCATCTCCTAGCGCGTTACTGGGAGCTGTTTTTT,CASRHLLARYWELFF
TRBJ1-1,14,.,many,TRBV7-8,TGTGCCAGCAGCTTGGGTGTCTCGAACACTGAAGCTTTCTTT,CASSLGVSNTEAFF
TRBJ2-2,16,.,many,TRBV2,TGTGCCAGCAGTGAATGGAGGTCCAGGGGCGTCGGGGAGCTGTTTTTT,CASSEWRSRGVGELFF
TRBJ2-1,17,TRBD2,.,TRBV18,TGTGCCAGCTCACCCCAACCGGGACTAGCGGGATACAATGAGCAGTTCTTC,CASSPQPGLAGYNEQFF
TRBJ2-1,17,.,medium-sized,TRBV6-5,TGTGCCAGCAGTTACTCGGGGGCCAGGGTGGGGAACAATGAGCAGTTCTTC,CASSYSGARVGNNEQFF
TRBJ2-7,15,.,.,TRBV19,TGTGCCAGTAGTATTTTTGGGACACCGACCTACGAGCAGTACTTC,CASSIFGTPTYEQYF
TRBJ2-7,14,.,.,TRBV2,TGTGCCAGCAGTTACCCAGTGGGACGGTACGAGCAGTACTTC,CASSYPVGRYEQYF
TRBJ2-7,14,TRBD1,medium-sized,TRBV6-5,TGTGCCAGCAGTTACTCGGGACAGCCCTACGAGCAGTACTTC,CASSYSGQPYEQYF
TRBJ2-2,14,TRBD1,.,TRBV20-1,TGCAGTTCTCACAGGGGGCGGAACACCTGGGAGCTGTTTTTT,CSSHRGRNTWELFF
TRBJ2-2,15,.,.,TRBV27,TGTTCCAGCAGTTACAAGAGTGAGAGCACCGGGGAGCTGTTTTTT,CSSSYKSESTGELFF
TRBJ2-6,17,.,many,TRBV27,TGTGCCAGCAGTTCGGACGGGGGAAACTCTGGGGCCAACGTCCTGACTTTC,CASSSDGGNSGANVLTF
TRBJ2-3,17,TRBD2,many,TRBV3-1,TGTGCCAGCAGCAGTCCTAGCGGGGTTGTTGGCACAGATACGCAGTATTTT,CASSSPSGVVGTDTQYF
TRBJ1-2,15,TRBD1,once,TRBV19,TGTGCCAGTAGTGTCGCAGGGGGCGCGGGCTATGGCTACACCTTC,CASSVAGGAGYGYTF
TRBJ1-3,15,.,many,TRBV3-1,TGTGCCAGCAGCCAAGATTTACTACCCGGAAACACCATATATTTT,CASSQDLLPGNTIYF
TRBJ2-7,13,.,medium-sized,TRBV6-1,TGTGCCAGCAGGGCAGGCAGAGGGTACGAGCAGTACTTC,CASRAGRGYEQYF
TRBJ2-2,16,.,.,TRBV2,TGTGCCAGCAGTGAATGGAGGTCCAGGGTCGTCGGAGAGCTGTTTTTT,CASSEWRSRVVGELFF
TRBJ2-3,12,.,.,TRBV7-3,TGTGTCAGCAGCAGTTCGTCAGATACGCAGTATTTC,CVSSSSSDTQYF
TRBJ2-2,15,TRBD1,.,TRBV12-3/TRBV12-4,TGTGCCAGCAGTTTGGCCGGGACAGACACCGGGGAGCTGTTTTTT,CASSLAGTDTGELFF
TRBJ2-5,16,TRBD2,many,TRBV7-8,TGTGCCAGCAGCCCCGGGGCGGGGGGACCCCAAGAGACCCAGTACTTC,CASSPGAGGPQETQYF
TRBJ2-1,15,TRBD2,.,TRBV6-1,TGTGCCAGCAGTGTTGTGACTAGCGGGATGAATGAGCAGTTCTTC,CASSVVTSGMNEQFF
TRBJ2-5,16,TRBD2,many,TRBV6-1,TGTGCCAGCAGCCCGCACTCCGGGGGGACCCAAGAGACCCAGTACTTC,CASSPHSGGTQETQYF
TRBJ2-7,15,TRBD1,.,TRBV5-1,TGCGCCAGCAGCTTTGGGGACAGCAAGGTCTACGAGCAGTACTTC,CASSFGDSKVYEQYF
TRBJ2-5,14,TRBD2,many,TRBV20-1,TGCAGTGGAAACGGACTAGCGGGAGGAGAGACCCAGTACTTC,CSGNGLAGGETQYF
TRBJ2-7,15,TRBD1,many,TRBV19,TGTGCCAGTAGTGTTAGGACAGGCAACACCTACGAGCAGTACTTC,CASSVRTGNTYEQYF
TRBJ1-1,12,.,many,TRBV29-1,TGCAGCGTTGAAGGTCAGAACACTGAAGCTTTCTTT,CSVEGQNTEAFF
TRBJ2-1,16,TRBD2,many,TRBV20-1,TGCAGTGCTCCTTACTTTGGGACTAGCGGGACCAATGAGCAGTTCTTC,CSAPYFGTSGTNEQFF
TRBJ1-2,14,.,many,TRBV7-2,TGTGCCAGCAGCTTAGATCCGCAGGGGCATGGCTACACCTTC,CASSLDPQGHGYTF
TRBJ2-3,17,TRBD2,.,TRBV28,TGTGCCAGCATTTTATCGGGACTAGCGGGGAATACAGATACGCAGTATTTT,CASILSGLAGNTDTQYF
TRBJ2-2,15,TRBD2,once,TRBV5-1,TGCGCCAGCAGCTCGCTAGCGGGGGACACCGGGGAGCTGTTTTTT,CASSSLAGDTGELFF